One sample yielded the 27 T cell receptor beta chains listed below, sequenced in a study of T-cell memory formation after mild COVID-19 (dated by TCRdb to about 2021). Library construction relied on 5' RACE. Sequencing was performed on an Illumina NovaSeq 6000. The raw public reads went through TCRdb reprocessing: fastp at Q25, MiXCR clone calling, in-frame beta chains kept. Under each unique CDR3 protein, matching rows form one entry showing the most common genes and DNA. A total of about 140,000 distinct CDR3 sequences appear in this sample, around 14% of them only once. The leading ten clones occupy 28% of the sample. Sequenced sample: PBMCs or a T cell subset sorted from them (not recorded which). The receptors originated from an adult woman who had mild COVID-19 (a few samples of this study predate the infection). The sample titles of this study are shuffled in the database, so cell type and time point are left out; the donor was told from shared clones.

V gene TRBV12-3 or TRBV12-4 combines with J gene TRBJ2-7; D not certain. V gave up 8 bases and J gave up 7 bases, with 15 bases separating them. This CDR3 region has 12 residues. CDR3 nucleotides: TGTGCCAGCGCCGGAGCAAATGGGGAGCAGTACTTC. Translating gives CASAGANGEQYF.

The chain combines TRBV2 with TRBJ1-6, with D hard to call. The germline V and J ends were trimmed by 10 bases and 8 bases, with 6 bases remaining between them. Germline CDR1 and CDR2: SNHLY and FYNNEI. The CDR3 loop spans 10 amino acids. The CDR3 protein is CAIDDSPLHF. Here the CDR3 DNA reads TGTGCCATAGACGATTCACCCCTCCACTTT.

This sequence joins TRBV7-9 and TRBJ2-3, with D possibly matching TRBD1 (7 bases). The V gene lost 5 bases and the J gene lost 2 bases, with 17 bases spanning the gap. CDR3 length: 16 residues. Germline CDR1 SEHNR, CDR2 FQNEAQ (reference sequence). This CDR3 is CASSRLGQALTDTQYF. The DNA for the CDR3 is TGTGCCAGCAGCAGACTAGGACAGGCCCTCACAGATACGCAGTATTTT.

This clonotype was observed a handful of times. The rearrangement uses TRBV20-1 and TRBJ1-1; 9 nucleotides line up with TRBD1. V trimming: 3 bases; J trimming: 0 bases; junction bases outside the gene matches: 17. The CDR3 consists of 19 residues. Germline V gene sequence: CDR1 DFQATT, CDR2 SNEGSKA (reference sequence). CDR3 coding DNA: TGCAGTGCTAGGGGAGAAAGACAGGGGGTAGCGGTCATGAACACTGAAGCTTTCTTT. Amino acid sequence: CSARGERQGVAVMNTEAFF.

This clonotype has more than one count but fewer than ten. This chain connects TRBV19 to TRBJ1-5, with D perhaps TRBD1 (5 bases). V dropped 7 bases and J dropped 1 base, with 23 bases sitting between them. This CDR3 contains 18 residues. Germline V gene sequence: CDR1 LNHDA, CDR2 SQIVND (reference sequence). The CDR3 spells CASIERGLTFSSNQPQHF. The CDR3 DNA follows: TGTGCCAGTATAGAACGGGGGTTAACATTTTCGAGCAATCAGCCCCAGCATTTT. Full variable domain (outside the CDR3, taken from reference TRBV19 and TRBJ1-5): DGGITQSPKYLFRKEGQNVTLSCEQNLNHDAMYWYRQDPGQGLRLIYYSQIVNDFQKGDIAEGYSVSREKKESFPLTVTSAQKNPTAFYLCASIERGLTFSSNQPQHFGDGTRLSIL.

The sample holds a few counts of this clonotype. The V call is TRBV7-2, the J call TRBJ1-1; no reliable D call. Germline V gene sequence: CDR1 SGHTA, CDR2 FQGNSA. Between the trimmed V and J ends, which lost 5 bases and 4 bases, there was a span of 8 bases. The CDR3 is made up of 12 amino acids. The CDR3 here is CASSISSTEAFF. The CDR3, as DNA: TGTGCCAGCAGCATAAGTTCCACTGAAGCTTTCTTT.

This clonotype appeared a few times. The V call is TRBV7-2, the J call TRBJ2-1; D is tentatively TRBD1 or TRBD2 (6 bases each). The CDR3 consists of 17 residues. The ends were cut back, 1 base at V and 7 bases at J, with 20 bases in the middle. CDR1 is SGHTA, CDR2 FQGNSA, per germline. The CDR3 loop is CASSLVGAAGTWNEQFF. The CDR3 coding sequence is TGTGCCAGCAGCTTAGTTGGGGCTGCGGGGACATGGAATGAGCAGTTCTTC.

The rearrangement uses TRBV20-1 and TRBJ2-7, with D possibly TRBD2 on 5 matching bases. The germline V and J ends were trimmed by 2 bases and 2 bases, with 16 bases remaining between them. CDR3 size: 15 residues. Germline V gene sequence: CDR1 DFQATT, CDR2 SNEGSKA (reference sequence). CDR3 DNA sequence: TGCAGTGCTAGACCTCCCGACGGGATCCCCTACGAGCAGTACTTC. As protein: CSARPPDGIPYEQYF.

The chain recombines TRBV30 with TRBJ1-5; TRBD1 matches at 7 bases. Per the germline V gene, CDR1 is GTSNPN and CDR2 is SVGIG (reference sequence). Trimming took 3 bases from V and 10 from J; bases not matched to a gene: 9. This CDR3 has 13 amino acids. The CDR3 DNA reads TGTGCCTGGAGCGCCGAGGGGGACAGTCCCCAGCATTTT. Translating it yields CAWSAEGDSPQHF.

The chain combines TRBV4-1 with TRBJ2-3; 8 nucleotides agree with TRBD2. The CDR3 totals 15 residues. The J segment lost 1 base and the V segment lost 2 bases, leaving 2 bases of the junction unmatched. CDR1 is MGHRA, CDR2 YSYEKL, per germline. The CDR3 nucleotides are TGCGCCAGCAGCCAACACGGGGGGGGCACAGATACGCAGTATTTT. It encodes CASSQHGGGTDTQYF.

V and J are TRBV5-1 and TRBJ1-5; D is uncertain. This CDR3 contains 14 residues. V lost 5 bases and J 6 bases, leaving 15 bases between the germline ends. CDR1 and CDR2 from the germline V gene are SGHRS and YFSETQ. The CDR3 is CASRVTFRSQPQHF. In DNA form, the CDR3 reads TGCGCCAGCAGGGTCACGTTTAGGAGTCAGCCCCAGCATTTT.

The chain has TRBV12-3 or TRBV12-4 and TRBJ2-3; D is undetermined. Trimming left V 3 bases short and J 10 bases short, with 8 bases between. The CDR3 spans 11 residues. Here the CDR3 reads CASSFGPSQYF. The CDR3 DNA is TGTGCCAGCAGTTTCGGTCCCTCGCAGTATTTT.

This clonotype was found a few times. This chain links TRBV4-1 with TRBJ2-3; D unresolved. This CDR3 comprises 17 residues. Trimming cost V 0 bases and J 2 bases, with 15 bases left between them. Germline CDR1 and CDR2: MGHRA and YSYEKL. The CDR3 sequence: CASSQDPPSGYTDTQYF. DNA for the CDR3: TGCGCCAGCAGCCAAGATCCACCTTCGGGCTACACAGATACGCAGTATTTT.

This clonotype was counted between two and nine times. This sequence joins TRBV20-1 and TRBJ2-7, with D possibly matching TRBD1 (6 bases). Germline V gene data show CDR1 as DFQATT and CDR2 as SNEGSKA (reference sequence). V was cut by 4 bases and J by 7 bases, with 17 bases left in between. This CDR3 comprises 13 residues. As DNA, the CDR3 is TGCAGTGCTATGGGTCGGGGTAGGGGGGAGCAGTACTTC. As protein: CSAMGRGRGEQYF.

The V gene is TRBV7-7, the J gene TRBJ2-7; D may be TRBD1 (5 bases). This CDR3 has 13 amino acids. Trimming took 5 bases from V and 3 from J, leaving 11 bases between them. Germline CDR1 and CDR2: SSHAT and FNYEAQ (reference sequence). The CDR3 loop is CASSIRTNYEQYF. CDR3 nucleotides: TGTGCCAGCAGCATAAGGACAAACTACGAGCAGTACTTC.

This clonotype was detected ten times or more. The V and J genes are TRBV5-1 and TRBJ2-1, with 10 nucleotides matching TRBD2. After removal of 0 bases from V and 0 bases from J, the junction contained 3 bases not matched to a gene. The CDR3 sequence is 17 residues long. Germline V gene sequence: CDR1 SGHRS, CDR2 YFSETQ. CDR3 loop: CASSLGLAGRSYNEQFF. The CDR3 DNA sequence: TGCGCCAGCAGCTTGGGACTAGCGGGTCGCTCCTACAATGAGCAGTTCTTC.

The chain employs TRBV7-9 and TRBJ2-3; either TRBD1 or TRBD2 may fit D (5 bases each). Looked up from germline, CDR1 is SEHNR and CDR2 is FQNEAQ (reference sequence). The V and J ends lost 4 bases and 2 bases respectively, with 7 bases between them. The CDR3 consists of 13 residues. CDR3 sequence: CASSSGPTDTQYF. The CDR3 DNA follows: TGTGCCAGCAGCTCGGGACCCACAGATACGCAGTATTTT.

The rearrangement links TRBV5-1 to TRBJ2-2, with TRBD2 as a possible D gene (5 bases). Looked up from germline, CDR1 is SGHRS and CDR2 is YFSETQ. This CDR3 region has 16 residues. V was clipped by 1 base and J by 1 base, with 11 bases between them. This chain's CDR3 is CASSLNFRGNTGELFF. The DNA of the CDR3 is TGCGCCAGCAGCTTGAATTTTCGGGGGAACACCGGGGAGCTGTTTTTT.

In its sample, this clonotype was seen many times. The chain joins TRBV2 to TRBJ1-1; D is unresolved. The CDR3 is 12 residues long. The germline V gene encodes CDR1 SNHLY and CDR2 FYNNEI. V lost 3 bases, J lost 1 base, and 3 bases lay in between. Here the CDR3 reads CASSDQNTEAFF. The CDR3 DNA sequence: TGTGCCAGCAGTGACCAGAACACTGAAGCTTTCTTT.

The chain joins TRBV6-5 to TRBJ1-2, with 10 bases aligning to TRBD1. J gave up 8 bases and V 6 bases, and 3 bases lay outside the gene matches. The germline CDR1 and CDR2 sequences are MNHEY and SVGAGI. The CDR3 is 12 residues long. Here the CDR3 reads CASSRDRGGYTF. The CDR3 DNA is TGTGCCAGCAGCCGGGACAGGGGCGGCTACACCTTC.

In this sample, this clonotype turned up once. This chain joins TRBV10-3 and TRBJ2-1; 12 positions agree with TRBD2. CDR1 and CDR2 from the germline V gene are ENHRY and SYGVKD. Trimming took 2 bases from V and 7 from J; bases not matched to a gene: 15. CDR3 length: 19 amino acids. The CDR3 coding sequence is TGTGCCATCAGTGAGCCAAATACTCTAGCGGGAGGGCCGGTTAATGAGCAGTTCTTC. The encoded protein is CAISEPNTLAGGPVNEQFF.

This clonotype occurred a few times. V is TRBV7-2 and J is TRBJ2-3; 7 bases match TRBD2. The CDR3 extends over 15 amino acids. Germline CDR1 SGHTA, CDR2 FQGNSA. V dropped 1 base and J dropped 1; count of bases not matched to a gene: 2. In DNA, the CDR3 is TGTGCCAGCAGCTTAGGCGGGAGCCGCACAGATACGCAGTATTTT. Amino acid sequence: CASSLGGSRTDTQYF.

This clonotype was observed a handful of times. The gene calls are TRBV29-1 and TRBJ2-5; TRBD1 matches at 9 bases. The germline V gene encodes CDR1 SQVTM and CDR2 ANQGSEA. J gave up 4 bases and V 7 bases, and 4 bases lay outside the gene matches. The CDR3 contains 12 residues. The CDR3 DNA sequence: TGCAGCGGTACAGGGGGCCCAGAGACCCAGTACTTC. Its protein product is CSGTGGPETQYF. The full variable domain, with the rest looked up from reference TRBV29-1 and TRBJ2-5, is SAVISQKPSRDICQRGTSLTIQCQVDSQVTMMFWYRQQPGQSLTLIATANQGSEATYESGFVIDKFPISRPNLTFSTLTVSNMSPEDSSIYLCSGTGGPETQYFGPGTRLLVL.

The chain is built from TRBV19 and TRBJ2-2, with 7 bases matching TRBD1. The CDR3 is 18 amino acids. Germline V gene sequence: CDR1 LNHDA, CDR2 SQIVND (reference sequence). V trimming: 0 bases; J trimming: 6 bases; junction bases outside the gene matches: 13. This CDR3 is CASSIDLSRGFKAGELFF. The CDR3 nucleotides read TGTGCCAGTAGTATAGATCTCTCCAGGGGGTTCAAGGCCGGGGAGCTGTTTTTT.

The chain carries TRBV20-1 and TRBJ2-7, with 9 bases matching TRBD1. V gave up 6 bases and J gave up 6 bases; unmatched junction bases: 12. Germline V gene data show CDR1 as DFQATT and CDR2 as SNEGSKA (reference sequence). This CDR3 spans 14 amino acids. The CDR3 region has the DNA TGCAGTGCGCCACCGGGACAGGGTCGGGGCGAGCAGTACTTC. It is translated as CSAPPGQGRGEQYF.

The J gene is TRBJ1-4, the V gene TRBV19; D ambiguous. CDR3 length equals 14 residues. V was clipped by 3 bases and J by 4 bases, with 9 bases between them. The germline V gene has CDR1 LNHDA and CDR2 SQIVND (reference sequence). CDR3: CASSIGRSNEKLFF. CDR3 bases: TGTGCCAGTAGTATCGGACGGAGTAATGAAAAACTGTTTTTT. Drawing the rest from reference TRBV19 and TRBJ1-4, the complete variable domain is DGGITQSPKYLFRKEGQNVTLSCEQNLNHDAMYWYRQDPGQGLRLIYYSQIVNDFQKGDIAEGYSVSREKKESFPLTVTSAQKNPTAFYLCASSIGRSNEKLFFGSGTQLSVL.

The table lists this clonotype with many counts. This chain links TRBV6-6 with TRBJ1-4; no reliable D call. Trimming removed 3 bases from V and 7 bases from J, with 6 bases in between. The germline V gene has CDR1 MNHNY and CDR2 SVGAGI (reference sequence). This CDR3 has 12 residues. The CDR3 sequence is CASSYGVEKLFF. Written as DNA, the CDR3 is TGTGCCAGCAGTTATGGAGTTGAAAAACTGTTTTTT.